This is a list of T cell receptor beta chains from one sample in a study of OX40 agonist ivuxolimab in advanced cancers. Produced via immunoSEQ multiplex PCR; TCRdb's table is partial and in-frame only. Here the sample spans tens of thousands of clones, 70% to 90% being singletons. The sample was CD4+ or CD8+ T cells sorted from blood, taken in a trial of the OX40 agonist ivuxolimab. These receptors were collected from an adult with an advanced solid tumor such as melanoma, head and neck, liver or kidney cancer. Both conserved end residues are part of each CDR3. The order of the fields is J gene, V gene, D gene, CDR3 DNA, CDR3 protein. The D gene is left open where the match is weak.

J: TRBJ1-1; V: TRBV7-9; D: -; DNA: TGTGCCAGCAGCTTAGAGTCAGGCACTGAAGCTTTCTTT; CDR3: CASSLESGTEAFF
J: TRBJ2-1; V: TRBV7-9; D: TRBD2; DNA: TGTGCCAGCAGCTTAGGAGCGGGAGGCGGTGGTGAGCAGTTCTTC; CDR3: CASSLGAGGGGEQFF
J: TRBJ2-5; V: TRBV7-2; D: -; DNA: TGTGCCAGCAGCCAGAGCTTCCGAGAGACCCAGTACTTC; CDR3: CASSQSFRETQYF
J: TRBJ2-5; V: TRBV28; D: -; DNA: TGTGCCAGCACCAAGACAGACCGAGAGACCCAGTACTTC; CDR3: CASTKTDRETQYF
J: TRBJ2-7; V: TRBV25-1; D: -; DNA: TGTGCCAGCAGAAGACACTACGAGCAGTACTTC; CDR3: CASRRHYEQYF
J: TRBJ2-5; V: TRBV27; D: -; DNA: TGTGCCAGCAGTACAAGAACTATTGAGACCCAGTACTTC; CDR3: CASSTRTIETQYF
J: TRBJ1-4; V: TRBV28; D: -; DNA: TGTGCCAGCAGTGGTTATGGGGTGGGTGAAAAACTGTTTTTT; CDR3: CASSGYGVGEKLFF
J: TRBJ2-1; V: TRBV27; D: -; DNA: TGTGCCAGCAGTTTAGTACCGGGAGTAAGGACGAAGGAGCAGTTCTTC; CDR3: CASSLVPGVRTKEQFF
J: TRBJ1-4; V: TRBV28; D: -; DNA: TGTGCCAGCAGTCTGGCTGGAACTAATGAAAAACTGTTTTTT; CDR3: CASSLAGTNEKLFF
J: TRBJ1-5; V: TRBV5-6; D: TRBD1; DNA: TGTGCCAGCAGCCGACAGGGGTATAGCAATCAGCCCCAGCATTTT; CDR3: CASSRQGYSNQPQHF